Sequencing of this TCR beta chain was carried out in a study of T-cell reconstitution after alpha-beta-depleted transplantation in children. Overall study findings and caveats: Several hundred rapidly expanded clones from non-depleted graft cells reportedly supplied alpha-beta T cells about two months post-transplant. T-cell counts and diversity at one year following transplant were attributed mainly to newly produced T cells.

The length of the CDR3 is 12 residues. V gave up 3 bases and J gave up 7 bases, with 7 bases separating them. Unique molecular identifiers were used in preparing the TCRbeta library. TCRdb used MiXCR to reprocess the PCR reads, holding one entry per CDR3 protein. The sample lists 600,000 or so distinct CDR3 sequences, more than 20% occurring once. In this sample, this clonotype turned up many times. Its specificity is unknown. The rearrangement joins TRBV12-3 or TRBV12-4 to TRBJ2-1; no firm D call. The receptor was isolated from a boy less than two years old who had a stem cell transplant for acute myeloid leukemia, so the T cells may come from the graft donor. The specimen comprised PBMCs, mostly from graft donor cells, sampled 360 days after TCRalphabeta/CD19-depleted stem cell transplant. The CDR3 loop reads CASSLGPNEQFF. CDR3 DNA: TGTGCCAGCAGTTTGGGCCCTAATGAGCAGTTCTTC.